The T cell receptor (beta chain) described here comes from a study of regulatory T cells in long-lasting Graves disease. General study findings and limits: Favored usage of TRBV28, TRBJ1-2 and TRBJ2-5 was recorded in persistent disease.

Construction of TCR beta libraries relied on iRepertoire HTBI primers and on Arm-PCR targeting CDR3 regions. TCRdb re-called the multiplex PCR reads through MiXCR, storing one row per CDR3 protein. The sample lists some 430,000 distinct CDR3 sequences, about 22% seen once, with more than 6% in the top ten. The CDR3 runs to 15 residues. V lost 6 bases to trimming and J lost 4 bases, with 15 bases between them. Looked up from germline, CDR1 is SNHLY and CDR2 is FYNNEI. Time point indicated: persistent/refractory GD, antithyroid drugs over 5 years with positive TRAb. Preparation of the TCR library used RNA extracted from PBMCs. This clonotype was found many times. Its target is unknown.

V is TRBV2 and J is TRBJ2-2, with D perhaps matching TRBD1 or TRBD2 (6 bases each). The origin of this receptor is a female donor with Graves disease. This material consisted of peripheral blood mononuclear cells (PBMCs), taken when the disease was refractory, from a patient treated with antithyroid drugs. The CDR3 DNA follows: TGTGCCAGCAGATGGGGGGCGCGCGGCACCGGGGAGCTGTTTTTT. Its translation: CASRWGARGTGELFF.